Shown below are 32 T cell receptor beta chains from a single sample sequenced in a study of blood T cell repertoires in COVID-19. The protocol was immunoSEQ multiplex PCR, while the TCRdb copy is restricted to in-frame clones and leaves out a portion. The sample has under 500,000 clones, over 75% seen once. The specimen sequenced was PBMCs or T cells enriched from blood (not recorded which). The receptors were sampled from a man aged 30-40 years who had recovered from COVID-19.

The genes are TRBV11-2 and TRBJ1-6; unclear D gene. Germline V CDR1 and CDR2: SGHAT, FQNNGV. V shed 2 bases and J shed 4 bases, with 15 bases lying between them. This CDR3 spans 17 amino acids. CDR3: CASSLYWERTYNSPLHF. In DNA form, the CDR3 reads TGTGCCAGCAGCTTATATTGGGAGCGAACGTATAATTCACCCCTCCACTTT.

The chain uses TRBV5-1 and TRBJ2-3; 10 positions match TRBD2. CDR1 is SGHRS, CDR2 YFSETQ, per germline. The ends lost 5 bases at V and 3 bases at J; junction bases unmatched: 9. CDR3 size: 16 residues. In DNA form, the CDR3 reads TGCGCCAGCAGACTGATAGCGGGAGGATTGACAGATACGCAGTATTTT. Translated: CASRLIAGGLTDTQYF. Complete variable domain (other parts from reference TRBV5-1 and TRBJ2-3): KAGVTQTPRYLIKTRGQQVTLSCSPISGHRSVSWYQQTPGQGLQFLFEYFSETQRNKGNFPGRFSGRQFSNSRSEMNVSTLELGDSALYLCASRLIAGGLTDTQYFGPGTRLTVL.

This chain joins TRBV19 and TRBJ2-5; D is unresolved. Germline CDR1 is LNHDA and CDR2 is SQIVND (reference sequence). This CDR3 has 11 amino acids. Trimming removed 5 bases at V and 5 bases at J, with 6 bases between. The CDR3 region is CASSASETQYF. In nucleotides, the CDR3 is TGTGCCAGTAGTGCGAGCGAGACCCAGTACTTC.

The chain employs TRBV28 and TRBJ2-3; TRBD1 might be the D (5 bases). Germline CDR1 is MDHEN and CDR2 is SYDVKM. V dropped 10 bases and J dropped 5 bases, with 19 bases sitting between them. This CDR3 is built from 14 residues. CDR3 protein: CATSLAGREDTQYF. The CDR3 coding sequence is TGTGCCACCTCATTAGCCGGCAGGGAAGATACGCAGTATTTT.

J is TRBJ2-7 and V is TRBV3-1 (or the pseudogene TRBV3-2); D remains unclear. Germline values: CDR1 LGHDT, CDR2 YNNKEL (reference sequence). Trimming pared 2 bases from V and 3 bases from J, leaving 14 bases between. The CDR3 loop spans 15 amino acids. CDR3 in amino acids: CASSQRATNYYEQYF. The CDR3 coding sequence is TGTGCCAGCAGCCAACGAGCGACCAATTACTACGAGCAGTACTTC.

The rearrangement uses TRBV30 and TRBJ1-6; D not resolved. Trimming removed 7 bases from V and 3 bases from J, with 10 bases in between. Per germline, CDR1 GTSNPN and CDR2 SVGIG (reference sequence). This CDR3 spans 13 amino acids. The CDR3 loop reads CASTQDYNSPLHF. CDR3 bases: TGTGCCTCGACCCAGGACTATAATTCACCCCTCCACTTT.

This sequence joins TRBV19 and TRBJ1-1; the D is unclear. The germline CDR1 and CDR2 sequences are LNHDA and SQIVND (reference sequence). V lost 7 bases to trimming and J lost 1 base, with 7 bases between them. The CDR3 spans 12 residues. The CDR3 sequence is CASIAGNTEAFF. The DNA of the CDR3 is TGTGCCAGTATCGCGGGGAACACTGAAGCTTTCTTT.

The genes are TRBV2 and TRBJ2-5; TRBD1 agrees at 11 bases. The CDR3 is 17 residues long. The junction had 8 bases not matched to a gene; V was cut back by 1 base and J by 4 bases. Germline V gene lookup returns CDR1 SNHLY and CDR2 FYNNEI. Written as DNA, the CDR3 is TGTGCCAGCAGTGAAGGGACAGGGGGCGGACTCGCAGAGACCCAGTACTTC. It encodes CASSEGTGGGLAETQYF.

This chain connects TRBV10-3 to TRBJ1-1; 7 positions match TRBD1. The CDR3 totals 15 residues. The V gene end was trimmed by 7 bases and the J gene end by 0 bases; junction bases not matched to a gene: 8. Germline V lookup: CDR1 ENHRY, CDR2 SYGVKD. The CDR3 DNA is TGTGCCATCAAAGCCGGGACAGTGTTGAACACTGAAGCTTTCTTT. Translating it yields CAIKAGTVLNTEAFF.

V and J are TRBV27 and TRBJ2-3; 14 bases fit TRBD2. J lost 4 bases, V lost 3 bases, and 3 bases had no gene match. Per germline, CDR1 MNHEY and CDR2 SMNVEV (reference sequence). This CDR3 is built from 16 residues. CDR3 in amino acids: CASSFAGLAGADTQYF. The CDR3 coding sequence is TGTGCCAGCAGTTTTGCGGGACTAGCGGGAGCAGATACGCAGTATTTT.

The chain employs TRBV5-8 and TRBJ2-5; 9 bases fit TRBD1. The CDR3 extends over 13 amino acids. V lost 5 bases and J lost 5; bases outside the gene matches: 4. Germline V gives CDR1 SGHTS, CDR2 YDEGEE. The CDR3 region is CASSRDREETQYF. The CDR3 coding sequence is TGTGCCAGCAGTCGGGACAGGGAGGAGACCCAGTACTTC.

Written as DNA, the CDR3 is TGTGCCAGCATCTCAGATCGTCAGCCCCAGCATTTT. Its translation: CASISDRQPQHF. This chain connects TRBV28 to TRBJ1-5; D uncertain. The CDR3 extends over 12 amino acids. The germline gives CDR1 MDHEN, CDR2 SYDVKM. Trimming took off 7 bases at V and 6 bases at J, with 10 bases between the two ends. Based on the CDR3 plus reference TRBV28 and TRBJ1-5, the full variable domain is DVKVTQSSRYLVKRTGEKVFLECVQDMDHENMFWYRQDPGLGLRLIYFSYDVKMKEKGDIPEGYSVSREKKERFSLILESASTNQTSMYLCASISDRQPQHFGDGTRLSIL.

This clone was recorded once. The chain joins TRBV2 to TRBJ2-6; maybe TRBD2 (6 bases). The V end lost 8 bases, the J end lost 2 bases, and 10 bases lay between the germline ends. The CDR3 loop spans 14 amino acids. Germline V gene sequence: CDR1 SNHLY, CDR2 FYNNEI. DNA for the CDR3: TGTGCCAGCGGGGGGTTCGCTGGGGCCAACGTCCTGACTTTC. Translating it yields CASGGFAGANVLTF. Filled out from reference TRBV2 and TRBJ2-6, the complete variable domain reads EPEVTQTPSHQVTQMGQEVILRCVPISNHLYFYWYRQILGQKVEFLVSFYNNEISEKSEIFDDQFSVERPDGSNFTLKIRSTKLEDSAMYFCASGGFAGANVLTFGAGSRLTVL.

This chain connects TRBV5-1 to TRBJ2-3; 9 nucleotides agree with TRBD1. Germline V gene sequence: CDR1 SGHRS, CDR2 YFSETQ. The CDR3 loop spans 15 amino acids. V trimming: 1 base; J trimming: 5 bases; junction bases outside the gene matches: 5. The CDR3 here is CASSLTGGGLDTQYF. The CDR3 bases are TGCGCCAGCAGCTTGACAGGGGGCGGTCTAGATACGCAGTATTTT.

The rearrangement joins TRBV5-8 to TRBJ2-7; D is perhaps TRBD2 (5 bases). The CDR3 is 15 residues long. The V end was cut by 3 bases, the J end by 3 bases, with 16 bases between. In germline, CDR1 is SGHTS, CDR2 YDEGEE. This CDR3 reads CASSYEAERGYEQYF. The CDR3 region has the DNA TGTGCCAGCAGCTACGAGGCGGAACGGGGCTACGAGCAGTACTTC. Full variable domain (outside the CDR3, taken from reference TRBV5-8 and TRBJ2-7): EAGVTQSPTHLIKTRGQQATLRCSPISGHTSVYWYQQALGLGLQFLLWYDEGEERNRGNFPPRFSGRQFPNYSSELNVNALELEDSALYLCASSYEAERGYEQYFGPGTRLTVT.

The chain has TRBV18 and TRBJ1-2; D gene ambiguous. Germline V lookup: CDR1 KGHSH, CDR2 LQKENI. The CDR3 is 14 residues long. Trimming cost V 2 bases and J 1 base, with 8 bases left between them. The CDR3 DNA sequence: TGTGCCAGCTCACCAATCGGGGTTAACTATGGCTACACCTTC. Translation: CASSPIGVNYGYTF.

CDR3 protein: CASSVTGSGANVLTF. CDR3 nucleotides: TGCGCCAGCAGTGTAACAGGCTCTGGGGCCAACGTCCTGACTTTC. The chain is built from TRBV10-2 and TRBJ2-6, with D perhaps matching TRBD1 (5 bases). V gave up 4 bases and J gave up 0 bases, with 7 bases separating them. Germline V CDR1 and CDR2: WSHSY, SAAADI. The CDR3 has 15 residues.

This clone was found many times. This chain joins TRBV4-1 and TRBJ2-3, with a weak D call TRBD1 (5 bases). Trimming removed 6 bases at V and 2 bases at J, with 18 bases between. From germline, CDR1 is MGHRA and CDR2 YSYEKL. The CDR3 covers 16 residues. The CDR3 nucleotides read TGCGCCAGCAGAAAGCTGGGGCTAGACTCCACAGATACGCAGTATTTT. Amino acid sequence: CASRKLGLDSTDTQYF.

The chain combines TRBV19 with TRBJ2-2; possibly TRBD2 for D (6 bases). V lost 5 bases, J lost 4 bases, and 14 bases lay in between. Germline lookup yields CDR1 LNHDA and CDR2 SQIVND (reference sequence). This CDR3 has 15 residues. The CDR3 DNA follows: TGTGCCAGTAGTCCCGGGCTAGCGTTCACCGGGGAGCTGTTTTTT. Encoded protein: CASSPGLAFTGELFF.

The CDR3, as DNA: TGTGCCAGCAGCTCTCACAGGGGTGGAAACACCATATATTTT. This sequence encodes CASSSHRGGNTIYF. The chain joins TRBV6-5 to TRBJ1-3; 7 nucleotides align to TRBD1. This CDR3 is built from 14 residues. Germline V CDR1 and CDR2: MNHEY, SVGAGI. V shed 6 bases, J shed 3 bases, and the junction held 5 bases outside the gene matches.

The chain couples TRBV28 to TRBJ2-3, with 8 bases that match TRBD1. Looked up from germline, CDR1 is MDHEN and CDR2 is SYDVKM. With 6 bases clipped from V and 5 bases from J, the junction kept 4 bases outside the gene matches. CDR3 size: 13 residues. The DNA of the CDR3 is TGTGCCAGCAGGAGGACAGGGTTAGATACGCAGTATTTT. Its translation: CASRRTGLDTQYF.

This chain uses TRBV7-2 with TRBJ2-1; TRBD2 agrees at 11 bases. V shed 6 bases, J shed 5 bases, and the junction held 9 bases outside the gene matches. CDR1 and CDR2 (germline): SGHTA, FQGNSA. The CDR3 extends over 16 amino acids. The CDR3 region is CASRTPGTSGHNEQFF. CDR3 DNA: TGTGCCAGCAGAACACCCGGGACTAGCGGCCACAATGAGCAGTTCTTC.

This chain connects TRBV7-9 to TRBJ2-1; D is unclear. Germline assignment: CDR1 SEHNR and CDR2 FQNEAQ (reference sequence). With 4 bases removed from V and 6 bases from J, the gap between germline ends came to 7 bases. CDR3 size: 12 residues. CDR3: CASSSLGNEQFF. CDR3 DNA: TGTGCCAGCAGCTCCCTAGGCAATGAGCAGTTCTTC.

The sample holds one count of this clone. This chain links TRBV14 with TRBJ2-7, with D unresolved. Germline lookup yields CDR1 SGHDN and CDR2 FVKESK. V was trimmed by 1 base and J by 3 bases, leaving 4 bases between them. CDR3 size: 12 residues. CDR3 protein: CASSQVGYEQYF. The CDR3, as DNA: TGTGCCAGCAGCCAAGTCGGCTACGAGCAGTACTTC.

The chain recombines TRBV7-6 with TRBJ1-5; perhaps TRBD1 as D (6 bases). Germline V gene lookup returns CDR1 SGHVS and CDR2 FNYEAQ. The germline V and J ends were trimmed by 6 bases and 1 base, with 10 bases remaining between them. This CDR3 region has 14 residues. The CDR3 loop is CASSPGVSNQPQHF. In DNA, the CDR3 is TGTGCCAGCAGTCCAGGGGTGAGCAATCAGCCCCAGCATTTT.

The chain has TRBV4-1 and TRBJ2-3, with 9 positions matching TRBD2. The V gene end was trimmed by 3 bases and the J gene end by 3 bases; junction bases not matched to a gene: 1. Germline V gene lookup returns CDR1 MGHRA and CDR2 YSYEKL. This CDR3 has 14 residues. The CDR3 is CASSQLAGTDTQYF. CDR3 DNA sequence: TGCGCCAGCAGCCAGCTAGCGGGAACAGATACGCAGTATTTT.

As for this clone: The sample contains more than one DNA sequence encoding this CDR3. The chain has TRBV12-3 or TRBV12-4 and TRBJ2-5; no clear D gene. V lost 4 bases and J 5 bases, leaving 5 bases between the germline ends. This CDR3 comprises 11 residues. CDR3 bases: TGTGCCAGCAGTTCAGGCGAGACCCAGTACTTC. This gives the protein CASSSGETQYF.

The V gene is TRBV5-1, the J gene TRBJ1-3; possible D gene TRBD1, 6 bases. The germline V gene has CDR1 SGHRS and CDR2 YFSETQ. This CDR3 is 15 amino acids long. Trimming took 4 bases from V and 8 from J, leaving 19 bases between them. In DNA, the CDR3 is TGCGCCAGCAGCCTGACGGGACACCATGGGGACACCATATATTTT. The encoded protein is CASSLTGHHGDTIYF.

This chain uses TRBV27 with TRBJ2-1; no reliable D call. The germline CDR1 and CDR2 sequences are MNHEY and SMNVEV (reference sequence). The CDR3 has 14 amino acids. Deletions cut 8 bases from V and 0 bases from J, with 11 bases between. CDR3 coding DNA: TGTGCCAGCCAGAGGTCGAACTCCTACAATGAGCAGTTCTTC. Its protein is CASQRSNSYNEQFF.

V and J are TRBV10-3 and TRBJ1-2; D gene unclear. This CDR3 contains 15 residues. Germline V gene data show CDR1 as ENHRY and CDR2 as SYGVKD. The germline V and J ends were trimmed by 8 bases and 1 base, with 17 bases remaining between them. CDR3 residues: CAIANPTTLNYGYTF. The CDR3 DNA sequence: TGTGCCATCGCTAATCCCACCACCCTTAACTATGGCTACACCTTC.

The chain recombines TRBV10-3 with TRBJ2-1; D gene uncertain. Germline CDR1 and CDR2: ENHRY and SYGVKD. The CDR3 is 13 residues long. Trimming removed 8 bases at V and 8 bases at J, with 16 bases between. The CDR3 here is CAISRNPYDEQFF. The DNA of the CDR3 is TGTGCCATCTCTAGGAACCCCTATGATGAGCAGTTCTTC.

This chain links TRBV28 with TRBJ1-3; TRBD1 agrees at 7 bases. Germline trimming cut 3 bases from V and 0 bases from J; bases unmatched to any gene: 5. The CDR3 sequence is 16 residues long. Germline V gene lookup returns CDR1 MDHEN and CDR2 SYDVKM. Written as DNA, the CDR3 is TGTGCCAGCAGTTTGGGGACAGTGATCTCTGGAAACACCATATATTTT. Translated: CASSLGTVISGNTIYF.